A single sample gave rise to the 2 T cell receptor beta chains below, sequenced in a study of shared T cell receptors in the human thymus (dated by TCRdb to the early 2020s). The library was made by the immunoSEQ multiplex PCR assay. TCRdb's version of the immuneACCESS table is confined to in-frame rearrangements and falls short of the full clone set. An unresolved V gene accounts for under half of the shortfall where checked; the remainder is of unknown origin. This sample lists about 660,000 clones; about 90% were detected once. More than 0.009% of the sample rests with the top ten. These data also featured in a second study, about human thymus T cells.

Sequenced: thymocytes. These receptors came from a boy younger than two with a congenital heart defect. Donor details come from another sample of the same person, matched by shared clones.

With regard to this clone: Sequence at one end of the junction differs from germline and may be a read error. At the DNA level, this CDR3 is encoded by other sequences in the same sample as well. This chain uses TRBV5-6 with TRBJ2-5, with 11 positions matching TRBD2. The germline V gene has CDR1 SGHDT and CDR2 YYEEEE. The CDR3 loop spans 16 amino acids. The CDR3 is CASRGGLAVPPETQYF. CDR3 nucleotides: TGTGCCAGCAGAGGGGGACTAGCGGTCCCTCCGGAGACCCAATACTTC.

This clone was counted once. This chain connects TRBV5-1 to TRBJ2-2; D possibly corresponds to TRBD1 (5 bases). CDR3 length equals 15 residues. The germline V gene has CDR1 SGHRS and CDR2 YFSETQ. V was shortened by 4 bases and J by 3 bases, with 13 bases between the two germline ends. CDR3 nucleotide sequence: TGCGCCAGCAGCGTTAAGGGGCAGGACACCGGGGAGCTGTTTTTT. It translates to CASSVKGQDTGELFF. Full variable domain (missing parts from reference TRBV5-1 and TRBJ2-2): KAGVTQTPRYLIKTRGQQVTLSCSPISGHRSVSWYQQTPGQGLQFLFEYFSETQRNKGNFPGRFSGRQFSNSRSEMNVSTLELGDSALYLCASSVKGQDTGELFFGEGSRLTVL.